This T cell receptor (beta chain) is drawn from a study of beta chain features in type 1 diabetes. Expressed TCRB transcripts were sequenced because the entire RNA isolate underwent reverse transcription. Profiled with immunoSEQ multiplex PCR; TCRdb holds only in-frame clones, not every one. The top ten clones hold around 0.011% of a sample with 250,000 to 300,000 clones, roughly 25% of them seen once. In its sample, this clone was seen a few times. Its specificity is unknown. Overall study findings and caveats: Researchers report that Type 1 diabetes patients had moderately but significantly shorter TCRB CDR3s across all four CD4+ subsets.

With 5 bases clipped from V and 2 bases from J, the junction kept 1 base outside the gene matches. There are 13 residues in the CDR3. The germline V gene encodes CDR1 SGHTA and CDR2 FQGTGA. The clonotype originates from a woman in her twenties or thirties with type 1 diabetes. Sequencing was performed on naive CD4+ T cells from blood. The chain couples TRBV7-3 to TRBJ2-5, with 8 bases that match TRBD1. CDR3 in DNA: TGTGCCAGCAGCCGGGACAGGCAAGAGACCCAGTACTTC. Protein product: CASSRDRQETQYF.